These T cell receptor beta chains were read from a single sample in a study of shared clonotypes between healthy human individuals. Clones were sequenced by immunoSEQ multiplex PCR, and TCRdb holds only the in-frame ones, with some missing. The sample has about 490,000 clones, about 82% seen once. What was sequenced was PBMCs. These receptors were collected from a woman aged 40 to 50 in good health. Some clones in this sample may be carry-over from other donors' samples. CDR3s include the opening cysteine and the closing phenylalanine or tryptophan. The order of the fields is D gene, V gene, J gene, clone size, CDR3 protein, CDR3 DNA. D genes are given only for firm matches. Size values are once, few and many counts, or a class for expanded clones, and some rows have none.

D: TRBD2; V: TRBV7-8; J: TRBJ2-1; size: few; CDR3: CASSPRTSGRNEQFF; DNA: TGTGCCAGCAGCCCTCGGACTAGCGGGAGGAATGAGCAGTTCTTC
D: NA; V: TRBV29-1; J: TRBJ2-5; size: few; CDR3: CSVVPTGSETQYF; DNA: TGCAGCGTGGTACCGACCGGATCAGAGACCCAGTACTTC
D: NA; V: TRBV28; J: TRBJ2-1; size: NA; CDR3: CASSLQRERHEQFF; DNA: TGTGCCAGCAGTCTCCAACGGGAGAGGCATGAGCAGTTCTTC
D: NA; V: TRBV6-1; J: TRBJ1-5; size: NA; CDR3: CASRGDTGQPQHF; DNA: TGTGCCAGCAGGGGGGACACGGGTCAGCCCCAGCATTTT
D: TRBD1; V: TRBV27; J: TRBJ2-7; size: NA; CDR3: CASIKQGAASYEQYF; DNA: TGTGCCAGCATTAAACAGGGGGCTGCGTCCTACGAGCAGTACTTC
D: NA; V: TRBV29-1; J: TRBJ1-1; size: NA; CDR3: CSVEGGQPNTEAFF; DNA: TGCAGCGTTGAAGGAGGACAGCCCAACACTGAAGCTTTCTTT
D: NA; V: TRBV18; J: TRBJ1-3; size: NA; CDR3: CASSADRAVNTIYF; DNA: TGTGCCAGCTCAGCGGACAGAGCTGTAAACACCATATATTTT
D: NA; V: TRBV4-3; J: TRBJ1-1; size: many; CDR3: CASKGNTEAFF; DNA: TGCGCCAGCAAGGGGAACACTGAAGCTTTCTTT
D: NA; V: TRBV10-3; J: TRBJ2-6; size: NA; CDR3: CAIQDRTGWRAGANVLTF; DNA: TGTGCCATCCAGGACCGAACCGGGTGGAGGGCTGGGGCCAACGTCCTGACTTTC
D: NA; V: TRBV15; J: TRBJ2-1; size: NA; CDR3: CATSRDGGDSLNEQFF; DNA: TGTGCCACCAGCAGAGATGGGGGAGACTCACTCAATGAGCAGTTCTTC
D: NA; V: TRBV19; J: TRBJ2-7; size: NA; CDR3: CASSIQGSHEQYF; DNA: TGTGCCAGTAGTATCCAGGGGTCCCACGAGCAGTACTTC
D: TRBD2; V: TRBV19; J: TRBJ2-1; size: once; CDR3: CASSIDRAGGNNEQFF; DNA: TGTGCCAGTAGTATAGACAGAGCGGGAGGTAACAATGAGCAGTTCTTC
D: NA; V: TRBV28; J: TRBJ2-5; size: NA; CDR3: CASSTTGLYQETQYF; DNA: TGTGCCAGCAGCACTACAGGGCTGTACCAAGAGACCCAGTACTTC
D: NA; V: TRBV14; J: TRBJ2-7; size: NA; CDR3: CASSQEYSLLSYEQYF; DNA: TGTGCCAGCAGCCAGGAGTACAGCCTCCTCTCCTACGAGCAGTACTTC
D: TRBD1; V: TRBV19; J: TRBJ1-1; size: NA; CDR3: CASSPQTGGSGEAFF; DNA: TGTGCCAGTAGTCCCCAGACAGGGGGCAGTGGTGAAGCTTTCTTT
D: NA; V: TRBV4-2; J: TRBJ1-1; size: NA; CDR3: CASSQVWVEETEAFF; DNA: TGTGCCAGCAGCCAAGTATGGGTTGAGGAGACTGAAGCTTTCTTT
D: NA; V: TRBV6-5; J: TRBJ2-3; size: NA; CDR3: CASAQADTQYF; DNA: TGTGCCAGCGCTCAGGCAGATACGCAGTATTTT
D: NA; V: TRBV7-6; J: TRBJ1-5; size: NA; CDR3: CASSLEAGNQPQHF; DNA: TGTGCCAGCAGCTTAGAAGCAGGAAATCAGCCCCAGCATTTT
D: TRBD1; V: TRBV29-1; J: TRBJ2-3; size: NA; CDR3: CSVTGTVTDTQYF; DNA: TGCAGCGTCACCGGGACAGTCACAGATACGCAGTATTTT
D: NA; V: TRBV28; J: TRBJ2-3; size: many; CDR3: CASSFSPSFSTDTQYF; DNA: TGTGCCAGCAGTTTTAGCCCTAGCTTTAGCACAGATACGCAGTATTTT
D: NA; V: TRBV7-9; J: TRBJ2-7; size: NA; CDR3: CASSLQGAVSSYEQYF; DNA: TGTGCCAGCAGCTTACAGGGCGCCGTTAGTAGCTACGAGCAGTACTTC